One T cell receptor (beta chain) is described in this entry. The target of this receptor is not known. Within one base of it there is no much larger clone, and no base qualities were kept. The source of the sample is a study of blood T cell repertoires in COVID-19 (TCRdb year 2020). Turning to the overall study: Collaborator samples came from the United States, Italy and Spain and covered acute and convalescent phases of COVID-19. A de-identified subject ID, COVID-19 status, age in years and sex were almost always included in the sample metadata. The samples were drawn from two sources: the first 160 participants of the ongoing ImmuneRACE study, and approximately 1,300 subjects contributed by 6 global collaborators. Where HLA class I and class II types were available, the types were taken from metadata supplied by the sample provider, not from assay-based typing. The prospective study material was composed of cDNA or gDNA derived from T cells, B-cell-depleted T cells, or PBMCs. The dataset comprised deeply sampled blood TCRbeta repertoires from subjects exposed to, actively infected with, or recovered from COVID-19. The repertoires were released in a freely available public database meant as a resource for research on the immune response to SARS-CoV-2.

The immunoSEQ Assay, a bias-controlled multiplex PCR, was used to amplify TCRbeta CDR3 regions from genomic DNA. As for how the authors treated the data: Within the assay, amplification of reference gene primers was used to estimate how many nucleated cells each sample contained. To quantify the absolute abundance of each unique TCRbeta CDR3 rearrangement, sequence reads were collapsed and filtered. For each sample, productive Simpson clonality was calculated as the square root of Simpson's diversity index across productive rearrangements. TCRdb took over this immuneACCESS table, retaining in-frame rearrangements with V and J assigned. Such tables are incomplete; in checked studies, under half of the missing clones stem from an unresolved V gene, and the remainder is unexplained. The V and J calls and clone size come from that table; D and trimming were worked out from the DNA. The sample table holds 40,000 to 50,000 clones, of which 70% to 80% were seen once. The ten largest clonotypes hold roughly 25% of the sample.

V loses 5 bases at its end and J loses 3 bases; junction bases beyond the gene matches: 10. From the germline V gene (reference sequence), CDR1 is PRHDT and CDR2 is FYEKMQ. Taken from cysteine to phenylalanine, the CDR3 has 17 residues. Of all the DNA, just the CDR3 is kept, 51 bases in frame from base 1. Each collaborating institution followed its own protocols to collect whole blood in K2EDTA tubes. For TCRbeta analysis, collaborators shipped samples in one of three forms: frozen whole blood, isolated PBMCs, or DNA extracted from either of those sample types. The paper's findings and limits, for the study overall: The amount of clinical and demographic metadata varied by source and participant and was provided uncurated.

The rearranged segments are TRBV13 and TRBJ2-2, with 9 middle bases fitting TRBD1. What was sequenced was peripheral blood. This receptor was obtained from an older man with acute or convalescent COVID-19. The CDR3 is CASSDSRDRAYTGELFF. The DNA sequence reads TGTGCCAGCAGCGACAGCCGGGACAGGGCCTACACCGGGGAGCTGTTTTTT.